The source of this T cell receptor (beta chain) is a study of T cell repertoires in ileal Crohn's disease. Looking at the study overall: Every patient was operated on for stricturing (about 60%) or penetrating (39%) complications. About half received postoperative treatment, about a dozen with thiopurines and about 20 anti-TNF.

V shed 5 bases, J shed 1 base, and the junction held 5 bases outside the gene matches. Germline assignment: CDR1 SGHTA and CDR2 FQGTGA. The CDR3 covers 16 residues. To note about this clone: Its antigen is unknown.

TCRdb's copy holds only in-frame clones and misses some; the assay was immunoSEQ multiplex PCR. The sample yields approximately 4,100 clones, 74% seen once. Study results and limitations: Clonality above 26.8% at surgery always came with endoscopic recurrence. Compared with non-smokers, active smokers at surgery showed more clonal expansions.

This TCR was sampled from an adult with Crohn's disease. The sequenced sample consisted of ileal tissue. The rearrangement joins TRBV7-3 to TRBJ2-3; 11 bases are shared with TRBD2. As DNA, the CDR3 is TGTGCCAGCAGCACGGGACTAGCGGCTGGCACAGATACGCAGTATTTT. Encoded protein: CASSTGLAAGTDTQYF.